The following is a TCR beta chain sequence with its context. This clonotype was seen only a few times. No antigen is known for it. Base qualities were left out, and no much larger clone turns up one base away. This sample was taken from a study of T cells in Graves' hyperthyroidism and ophthalmopathy (dated by TCRdb to 2018 to 2020). For context, the study as a whole: Peripheral blood samples were taken at initial diagnosis, before any treatment was given. The approximately 98 discovery patients were randomly divided into training and test sets at a 7:3 ratio. An independent validation cohort of around 20 hyperthyroidism patients and some 15 patients who later progressed to ophthalmopathy tested prospective prediction of ophthalmopathy. According to the paper, TCR Vbeta CDR3 sequencing was carried out on around 140 peripheral blood samples, which came from approximately 43 ophthalmopathy, under 85 hyperthyroidism and roughly 17 progressor patients. Following sampling, methimazole starting at 30 mg daily was given to hyperthyroidism patients, and high-dose intravenous methylprednisolone was given to ophthalmopathy patients. In roughly six Graves' hyperthyroidism patients, the study also compared T-cell repertoires from thyroid tissue with T-cell repertoires from blood. To identify distinguishing TCR V-J signatures, a discovery cohort of 100 or so patients was used, comprising 43 with Graves' ophthalmopathy and 55 to 65 with stable Graves' hyperthyroidism. On the study overall, not on this receptor specifically: Blood samples also contained most of the expanded thyroid clonotypes (frequency above 0.001), which suggests that blood repertoires may reflect thyroid immune responses. No statistical method was used to set the sample size in advance, and investigators knew the group allocation. In cross-validation, a model built on a 13 V-J signature told ophthalmopathy apart from stable hyperthyroidism with approximately 90% sensitivity and roughly 83% specificity, and in testing the same model reached 80%/75%. In validation, progression to ophthalmopathy was predicted by the model with 65% to 71% sensitivity and roughly 76% specificity, a median of around 6.5 months before onset.

The V and J ends are trimmed by 5 bases and 2 bases, leaving 13 bases between them. In the germline V gene, CDR1 corresponds to SGHAT and CDR2 to FQNNGV. From the cysteine up to the phenylalanine, the CDR3 has a length of 14 residues. CDR3 DNA is the only sequence kept; it has 42 bases, read in frame from the first base. Stable Graves' hyperthyroidism was defined as no progression to ophthalmopathy during 18 months of follow-up. Hyperthyroidism patients were aged 18 to 65 years and newly diagnosed, with disease duration of less than 2 months. Any patient with an uncontrolled infection, another autoimmune disease, pregnancy or lactation was excluded. Diagnoses relied on clinical symptoms, serum thyroxine and TRAb, thyroid ultrasound and orbital computed tomography. Ficoll-Paque density gradient centrifugation was used to isolate PBMCs from about 10 ml of fresh peripheral blood. Total RNA was extracted using Trizol reagent, and RNA quality was assessed on an Agilent 2100 Bioanalyzer.

The TCR beta CDR3 regions were amplified from RNA transcripts. A first-round RT-PCR of the TCR CDR3 used the HTBI primer set with the Qiagen OneStep RT-PCR kit. Libraries were constructed in a second round of multiplex PCR, after which size selection and purification were carried out. Sequencing of the libraries was done on an Illumina HiSeq2000 using paired-end 100 bp reads. Per the authors' processing: SOAPnuke was used to process the raw data, throwing out any read that contained adapters or uncalled bases, had a mean Phred below 15, or lacked an exact constant-primer or identifier match. COPE v1.2.5 was used to merge the high-quality paired reads, and each unique nucleotide sequence was defined as a clonotype. MiTCR v1.1 was used to align clonotypes to the IMGT TRBV, TRBD and TRBJ reference segments. Only V-J combinations with frequency above 0.0001, covering 99% to 99.2% of repertoires, were analysed. A TCS score was defined as the ratio between F50 (clonal expansion) and ExV (chaos), using BLOSUM62-based TCRdist between CDR3 peptides within each V-J. Welch's t-statistics and random forest reduced fewer than 600 V-J features to roughly 13, which were used in a naive Bayes classifier (R e1071). The public sequencing data were trimmed at Q25 with fastp and processed into clonotypes with MiXCR by TCRdb, which kept only in-frame beta chains. CDR3 protein duplicates are merged, each entry listing the most common genes and DNA. These V and J calls originate from TCRdb's pipeline instead of the authors' own analysis. This sample gives around 350,000 distinct CDR3 sequences in total; roughly 19% of them show up just once. Jointly, the top ten make up about 4% of the sample.

The sample consisted of blood. Rearrangement joined TRBV11-2 to TRBJ2-7, with an unclear D gene assignment. The clonotype was recovered from a woman aged 18-30 years with Graves' hyperthyroidism. The DNA is TGTGCCAGCAGCCCCATTACGGAAACCTACGAGCAGTACTTC. It translates as CASSPITETYEQYF.